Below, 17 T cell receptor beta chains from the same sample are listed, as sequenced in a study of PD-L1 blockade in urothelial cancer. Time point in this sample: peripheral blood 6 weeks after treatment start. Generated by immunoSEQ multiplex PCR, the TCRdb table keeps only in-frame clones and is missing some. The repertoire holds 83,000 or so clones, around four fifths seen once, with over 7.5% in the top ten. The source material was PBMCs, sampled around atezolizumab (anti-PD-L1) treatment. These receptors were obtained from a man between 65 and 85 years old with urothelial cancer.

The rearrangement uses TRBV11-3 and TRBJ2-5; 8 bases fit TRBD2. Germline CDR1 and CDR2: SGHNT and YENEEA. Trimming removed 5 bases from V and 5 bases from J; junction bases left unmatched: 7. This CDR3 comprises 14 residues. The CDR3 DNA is TGTGCCAGCAGCCCGGGACTAGGGCGCGAGACCCAGTACTTC. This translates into CASSPGLGRETQYF.

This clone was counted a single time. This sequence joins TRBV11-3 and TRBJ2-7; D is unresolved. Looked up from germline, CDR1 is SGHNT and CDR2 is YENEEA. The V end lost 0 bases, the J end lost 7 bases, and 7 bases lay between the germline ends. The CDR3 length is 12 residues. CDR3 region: CASSLERSEQYF. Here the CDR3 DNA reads TGTGCCAGCAGCTTAGAGCGGTCTGAGCAGTACTTC.

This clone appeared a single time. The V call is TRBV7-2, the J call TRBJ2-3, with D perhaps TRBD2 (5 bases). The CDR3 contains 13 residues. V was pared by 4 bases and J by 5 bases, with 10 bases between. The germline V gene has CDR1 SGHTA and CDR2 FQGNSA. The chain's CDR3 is CASSWSEGDTQYF. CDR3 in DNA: TGTGCCAGCAGCTGGTCTGAGGGAGATACGCAGTATTTT.

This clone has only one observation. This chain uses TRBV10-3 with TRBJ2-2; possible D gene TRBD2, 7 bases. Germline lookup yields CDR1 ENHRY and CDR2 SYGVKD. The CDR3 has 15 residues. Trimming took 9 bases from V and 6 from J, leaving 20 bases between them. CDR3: CAIADASGGPGELFF. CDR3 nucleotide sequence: TGTGCCATTGCAGACGCCTCGGGGGGCCCCGGGGAGCTGTTTTTT.

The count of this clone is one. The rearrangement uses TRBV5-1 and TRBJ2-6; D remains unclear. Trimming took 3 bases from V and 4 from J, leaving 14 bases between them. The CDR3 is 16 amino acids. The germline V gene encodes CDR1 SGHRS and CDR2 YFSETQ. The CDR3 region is CASSSPDAAGANVLTF. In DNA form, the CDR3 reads TGCGCCAGCAGCTCCCCAGACGCGGCCGGGGCCAACGTCCTGACTTTC.

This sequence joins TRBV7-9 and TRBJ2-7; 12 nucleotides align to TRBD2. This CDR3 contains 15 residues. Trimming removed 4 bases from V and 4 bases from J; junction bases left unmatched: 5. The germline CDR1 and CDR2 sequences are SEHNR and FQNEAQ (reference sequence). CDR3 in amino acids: CASSSPSGRVYEQYF. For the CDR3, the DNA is TGTGCCAGCAGCTCTCCTAGCGGGAGGGTATACGAGCAGTACTTC.

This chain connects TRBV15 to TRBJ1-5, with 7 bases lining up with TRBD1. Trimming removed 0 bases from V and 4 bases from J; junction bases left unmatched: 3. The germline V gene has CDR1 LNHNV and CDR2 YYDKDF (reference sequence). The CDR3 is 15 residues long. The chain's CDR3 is CATSRDPGGNQPQHF. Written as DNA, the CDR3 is TGTGCCACCAGCAGAGATCCAGGGGGTAATCAGCCCCAGCATTTT.

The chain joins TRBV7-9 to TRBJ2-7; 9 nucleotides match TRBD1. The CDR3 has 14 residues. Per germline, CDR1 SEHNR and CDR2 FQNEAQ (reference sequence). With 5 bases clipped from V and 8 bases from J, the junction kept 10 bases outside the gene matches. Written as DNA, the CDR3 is TGTGCCAGCAGCCCTGGCCCGGGACAGGGAAAGCAGTACTTC. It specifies CASSPGPGQGKQYF. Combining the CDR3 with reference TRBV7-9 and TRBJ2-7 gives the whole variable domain DTGVSQNPRHKITKRGQNVTFRCDPISEHNRLYWYRQTLGQGPEFLTYFQNEAQLEKSRLLSDRFSAERPKGSFSTLEIQRTEQGDSAMYLCASSPGPGQGKQYFGPGTRLTVT.

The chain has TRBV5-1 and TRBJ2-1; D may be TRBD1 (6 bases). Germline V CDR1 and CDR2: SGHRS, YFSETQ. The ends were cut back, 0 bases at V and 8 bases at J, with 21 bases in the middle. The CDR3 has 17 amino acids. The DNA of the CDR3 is TGCGCCAGCAGCTTGGATCCTGGGACCTGGGGACACGATGAGCAGTTCTTC. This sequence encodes CASSLDPGTWGHDEQFF. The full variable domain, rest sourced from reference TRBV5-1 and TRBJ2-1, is KAGVTQTPRYLIKTRGQQVTLSCSPISGHRSVSWYQQTPGQGLQFLFEYFSETQRNKGNFPGRFSGRQFSNSRSEMNVSTLELGDSALYLCASSLDPGTWGHDEQFFGPGTRLTVL.

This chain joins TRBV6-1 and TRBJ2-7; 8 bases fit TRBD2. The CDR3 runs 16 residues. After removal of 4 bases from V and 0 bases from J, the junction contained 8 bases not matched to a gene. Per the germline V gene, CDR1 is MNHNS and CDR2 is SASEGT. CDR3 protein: CASSAPTSGFSYEQYF. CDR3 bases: TGTGCCAGCAGTGCTCCCACTAGCGGCTTCTCCTACGAGCAGTACTTC.

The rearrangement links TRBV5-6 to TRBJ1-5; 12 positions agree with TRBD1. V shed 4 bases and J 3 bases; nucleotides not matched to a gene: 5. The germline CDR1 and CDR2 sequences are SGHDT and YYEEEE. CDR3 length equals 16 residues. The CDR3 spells CASSRGTGGYNQPQHF. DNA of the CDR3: TGTGCCAGCAGCCGAGGGACAGGGGGCTACAATCAGCCCCAGCATTTT.

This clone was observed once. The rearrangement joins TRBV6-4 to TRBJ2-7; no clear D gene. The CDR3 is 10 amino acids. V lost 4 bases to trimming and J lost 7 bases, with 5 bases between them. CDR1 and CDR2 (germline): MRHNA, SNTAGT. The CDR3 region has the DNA TGTGCCAGCAGTGCGGGTGAGCAGTACTTC. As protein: CASSAGEQYF.

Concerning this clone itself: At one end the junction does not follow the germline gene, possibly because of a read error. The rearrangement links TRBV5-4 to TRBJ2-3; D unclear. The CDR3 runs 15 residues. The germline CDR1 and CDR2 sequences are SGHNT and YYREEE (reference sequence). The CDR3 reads CASSQVVSTTDTQYF. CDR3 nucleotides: TGCGCCAGCAGCCAAGTTGTATCTACCACAGATACGCAGTATTTT.

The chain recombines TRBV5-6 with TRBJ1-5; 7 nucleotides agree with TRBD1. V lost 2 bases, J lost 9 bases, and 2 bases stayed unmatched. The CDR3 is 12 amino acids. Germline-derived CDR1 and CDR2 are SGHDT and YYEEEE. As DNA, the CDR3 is TGTGCCAGCAGCTTCAACAGGGGGCCCCAGCATTTT. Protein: CASSFNRGPQHF.

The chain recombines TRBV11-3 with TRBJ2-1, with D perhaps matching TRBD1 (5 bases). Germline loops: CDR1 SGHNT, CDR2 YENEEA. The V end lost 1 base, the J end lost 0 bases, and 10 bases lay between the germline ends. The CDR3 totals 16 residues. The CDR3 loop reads CASSLGGLSSYNEQFF. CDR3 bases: TGTGCCAGCAGCTTAGGGGGCCTCAGCTCCTACAATGAGCAGTTCTTC.

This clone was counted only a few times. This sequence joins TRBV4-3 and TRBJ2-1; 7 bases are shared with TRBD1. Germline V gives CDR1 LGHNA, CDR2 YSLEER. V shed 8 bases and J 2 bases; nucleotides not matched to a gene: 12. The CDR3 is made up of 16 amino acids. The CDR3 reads CASSKRTGATYNEQFF. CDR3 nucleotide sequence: TGCGCCAGCTCTAAACGGACAGGTGCTACCTACAATGAGCAGTTCTTC.

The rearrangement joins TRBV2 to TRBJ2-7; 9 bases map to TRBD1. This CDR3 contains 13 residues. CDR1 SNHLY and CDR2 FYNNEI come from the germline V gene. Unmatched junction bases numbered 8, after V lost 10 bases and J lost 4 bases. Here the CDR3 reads CATRDRAKYEQYF. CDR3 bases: TGTGCCACTCGGGACAGGGCTAAGTACGAGCAGTACTTC.